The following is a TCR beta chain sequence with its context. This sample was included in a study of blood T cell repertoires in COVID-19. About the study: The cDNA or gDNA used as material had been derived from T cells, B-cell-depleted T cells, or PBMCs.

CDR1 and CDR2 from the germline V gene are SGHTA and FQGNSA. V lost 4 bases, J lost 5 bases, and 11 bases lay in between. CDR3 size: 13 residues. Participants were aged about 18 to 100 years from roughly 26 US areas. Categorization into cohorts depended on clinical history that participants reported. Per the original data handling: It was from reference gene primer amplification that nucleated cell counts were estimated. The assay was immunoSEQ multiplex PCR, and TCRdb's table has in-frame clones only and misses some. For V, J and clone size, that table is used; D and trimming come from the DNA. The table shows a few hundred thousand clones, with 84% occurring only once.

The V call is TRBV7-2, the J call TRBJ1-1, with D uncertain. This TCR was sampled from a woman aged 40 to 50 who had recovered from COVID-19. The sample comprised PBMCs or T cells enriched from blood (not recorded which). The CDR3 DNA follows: TGTGCCAGCAGCTCATCTCCACGGACTGAAGCTTTCTTT. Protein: CASSSSPRTEAFF.